This passage covers 3 T cell receptor beta chains from one sample sequenced in a study of blood T cells in healthy people across ages. Then a second PCR, running about 6 to 12 cycles, was carried out with a sample-barcoded 5' primer and a J-beta primer mix. TCRdb re-derived calls from the 5' RACE reads in MiXCR, one entry per CDR3 protein. The sample has 750,000 to 950,000 distinct CDR3 sequences, about 48% seen once. Source material: blood. Every receptor here comes from an elderly man in good health.

Comments on this clonotype: The junction shows a germline mismatch at one end, possibly a read error. The V and J genes are TRBV20-1 and TRBJ1-1; D ambiguous. Germline CDR1 and CDR2: DFQATT and SNEGSKA (reference sequence). The CDR3 has 13 residues. The CDR3 DNA reads as TGCAGTGCCAGAGGCCCTACGAGGACTGAAGCTTTCTTT. This encodes CSARGPTRTEAFF.

The rearrangement joins TRBV20-1 to TRBJ1-2; 7 bases align to TRBD1. The CDR3 covers 14 residues. J was trimmed by 4 bases and V by 0 bases; bases with no gene match: 5. Germline V gene sequence: CDR1 DFQATT, CDR2 SNEGSKA (reference sequence). CDR3: CSARDGGTVYGYTF. The CDR3 nucleotides are TGCAGTGCTAGAGATGGAGGGACAGTCTATGGCTACACCTTC.

This clonotype was counted ten times or more. The junction departs from germline at one end; a sequencing error may be responsible. The CDR3 is CASSPGNEQFF. Written as DNA, the CDR3 is TGCGCCAGCAGCCCGGGAAATGAGCAGTTCTTC. The V gene is TRBV18, the J gene TRBJ2-1; D is perhaps TRBD2 (5 bases). CDR3 length: 11 amino acids. CDR1 and CDR2 (germline): KGHSH, LQKENI.